A single T cell receptor (beta chain) is shown here with its context. Produced via immunoSEQ multiplex PCR; TCRdb's table is partial and in-frame only. Here the sample spans about 45,000 clones, 65% to 70% being singletons. This sample is part of a study of cytotoxic CD8 clonotypes in ibrutinib-treated CLL. This TCR derives from a human donor with chronic lymphocytic leukemia. This specimen consisted of PBMCs, obtained after 24 months of ibrutinib treatment.

CDR3: CASSLEGSENGELFF. Here the CDR3 DNA reads TGCGCCAGCAGCCTGGAAGGGTCGGAAAACGGGGAGCTGTTTTTT. This sequence joins TRBV5-1 and TRBJ2-2; D gene ambiguous. The germline CDR1 and CDR2 sequences are SGHRS and YFSETQ. V was pared by 4 bases and J by 7 bases, with 17 bases between. This CDR3 has 15 residues.